In its sample, the clone carrying this TCR beta chain was seen a few times. Its antigen remains unknown. The source of the sample is a study of T cells after yellow fever vaccination. Study summary: Low-cell-number fractions underwent preparation using SMART-Seq v4 Ultra Low Input.

For TCR, cDNA came from 5'RACE template switching, which added a universal primer site and UMIs. TCRdb re-analysed the 5' RACE reads in MiXCR, keeping a single row per CDR3 protein. The repertoire has approximately 510,000 distinct CDR3 sequences, roughly a fifth of them found once; the top ten carry approximately 15%. Study findings and constraints: Abundant bulk-population clonotypes could contaminate the FACS-sorted repertoires.

This sequence was found in a man between 18 and 29 years old who received the YFV17D yellow fever vaccine. The input for sequencing was PBMCs, taken approximately 20 days after the first yellow fever vaccination.

The CDR3 DNA reads as TGTGCCAGCAGCCGCACGACAGGGGACCTTGGCTACACCTTC. Its protein product is CASSRTTGDLGYTF. The chain uses TRBV14 and TRBJ1-2; 8 bases agree with TRBD1. Losses at the gene ends were 4 bases for V and 7 bases for J; bases not matched to a gene: 8. Germline CDR1 reads SGHDN; CDR2 reads FVKESK. CDR3 length equals 14 residues.